The next 2 T cell receptor beta chains were all read from a single sample in a study of T-cell reconstitution after alpha-beta-depleted transplantation in children. TCRbeta library preparation incorporated unique molecular identifiers. TCRdb re-called the PCR reads through MiXCR, storing one row per CDR3 protein. This table has hundreds of thousands of distinct CDR3 sequences, about an eighth appearing once. Material: PBMCs, obtained before TCRalphabeta/CD19-depleted stem cell transplant. These receptors originate from a girl aged 2-15 years with congenital amegakaryocytic thrombocytopenia, due to receive a stem cell transplant.

This clonotype has ten or more counts. The V gene is TRBV6-5, the J gene TRBJ2-5; D is possibly TRBD1 (5 bases). With 6 bases removed from V and 2 bases from J, the gap between germline ends came to 7 bases. Germline loops: CDR1 MNHEY, CDR2 SVGAGI. This CDR3 has 12 amino acids. The CDR3 sequence: CASRGPQETQYF. CDR3 nucleotide sequence: TGTGCCAGCAGGGGGCCGCAAGAGACCCAGTACTTC.

This clonotype showed up many times. V and J are TRBV21-1 and TRBJ2-1; the D call TRBD2 from the table was never checked on the DNA. TRBV21-1 has pseudogene status. The CDR3 is 17 residues long. In nucleotides, the CDR3 is TGTGCCAGCAGCAAAGGGTTGAGACGGGAGGGGTACAATGAGCAGTTCTTC. Translating gives CASSKGLRREGYNEQFF.